This T cell receptor (beta chain) originates from a study of beta chain features in type 1 diabetes. The CDR3 totals 16 residues. The V end lost 0 bases, the J end lost 4 bases, and 13 bases lay between the germline ends. Germline assignment: CDR1 LGHNA and CDR2 YNFKEQ. Investigators reverse transcribed all isolated RNA, so they sequenced expressed TCRB transcripts. The method was immunoSEQ multiplex PCR; TCRdb's version includes in-frame clones alone and lacks a portion of them. This table holds a few hundred thousand clones, over 12% found once. A note on this clone: The antigen remains unidentified.

Points from the study as a whole: When cDNA is sequenced, cells with high TCR expression could be over-represented. Researchers report that Type 1 diabetes patients had moderately but significantly shorter TCRB CDR3s across all four CD4+ subsets. For TCRB rearrangement, an influence of HLA type remained unresolved here. A pattern of fewer insertions and more deletions at VDJ junctions was seen in type 1 diabetes patients.

Source material: naive CD4+ T cells from blood. V usage is TRBV4-2 and J usage is TRBJ2-1, with a tentative D call TRBD2 (6 bases). The origin of this receptor is a man aged 18 to 30 with type 1 diabetes. The DNA of the CDR3 is TGTGCCAGCAGCCAAGATGGCGTAGCGGAGTACAATGAGCAGTTCTTC. Protein product: CASSQDGVAEYNEQFF.